This T cell receptor beta chain was sequenced in a study of blood T cell repertoires in COVID-19. Grouping used clinical history reported by participants in a survey and questionnaire. V dropped 7 bases and J dropped 0; count of bases not matched to a gene: 6. CDR3 length equals 15 residues. Germline V gene data show CDR1 as MGHRA and CDR2 as YSYEKL. Clones were sequenced by immunoSEQ multiplex PCR, and TCRdb holds only the in-frame ones, with some missing. Of about 200,000 clones in the sample, just under 90% were seen once. The sequencing sample was made of PBMCs or T cells enriched from blood (not recorded which). The rearrangement links TRBV4-1 to TRBJ1-5; 7 nucleotides align to TRBD1. The receptor was derived from a woman in her 30s with acute COVID-19. The CDR3 DNA reads as TGCGCCAGCAAATTCGGGACAGATAGCAATCAGCCCCAGCATTTT. Protein product: CASKFGTDSNQPQHF.